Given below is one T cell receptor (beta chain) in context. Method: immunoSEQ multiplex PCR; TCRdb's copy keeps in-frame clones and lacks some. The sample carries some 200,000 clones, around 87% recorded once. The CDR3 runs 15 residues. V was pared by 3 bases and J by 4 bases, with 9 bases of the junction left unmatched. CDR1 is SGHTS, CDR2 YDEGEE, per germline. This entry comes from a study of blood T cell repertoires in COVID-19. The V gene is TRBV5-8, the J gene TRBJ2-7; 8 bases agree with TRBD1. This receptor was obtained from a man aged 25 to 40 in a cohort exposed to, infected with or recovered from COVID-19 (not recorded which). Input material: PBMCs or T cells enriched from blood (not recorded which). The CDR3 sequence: CASSSGTGVPYEQYF. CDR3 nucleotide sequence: TGTGCCAGCAGCTCTGGGACAGGCGTCCCTTACGAGCAGTACTTC.